A few counts support the clone carrying this T cell receptor (beta chain). Its cognate antigen is unknown. Uncontrolled infections, other autoimmune diseases, pregnancy or lactation led to exclusion of patients. Thyroid ultrasound, orbital computed tomography, clinical symptoms, and serum thyroxine and TRAb underpinned diagnoses. Amplification of TCR beta CDR3 regions was performed using RNA transcripts as template. The TCR CDR3 first-round RT-PCR relied on the HTBI primer set. Each CDR3 protein gets one entry after TCRdb re-called the multiplex PCR reads with MiXCR. Of 370,000 or so distinct CDR3 sequences listed, about 13% are singletons. The germline V gene encodes CDR1 MNHEY and CDR2 SVGAGI. V gave up 4 bases and J gave up 7 bases; unmatched junction bases: 7. The CDR3 consists of 15 residues. The data were taken from a study of T cells in Graves' hyperthyroidism and ophthalmopathy. Study observations and caveats: Ophthalmopathy cases were set apart from stable hyperthyroidism by a 13 V-J model.

The receptor was isolated from a man under 40 with Graves' hyperthyroidism that later progressed to Graves' ophthalmopathy. The V call is TRBV6-5, the J call TRBJ2-7; TRBD2 matches at 13 bases. Material: blood. The CDR3 reads CASSFRGLAGSEQYF. DNA for the CDR3: TGTGCCAGCAGTTTTAGGGGACTAGCGGGGAGTGAGCAGTACTTC.